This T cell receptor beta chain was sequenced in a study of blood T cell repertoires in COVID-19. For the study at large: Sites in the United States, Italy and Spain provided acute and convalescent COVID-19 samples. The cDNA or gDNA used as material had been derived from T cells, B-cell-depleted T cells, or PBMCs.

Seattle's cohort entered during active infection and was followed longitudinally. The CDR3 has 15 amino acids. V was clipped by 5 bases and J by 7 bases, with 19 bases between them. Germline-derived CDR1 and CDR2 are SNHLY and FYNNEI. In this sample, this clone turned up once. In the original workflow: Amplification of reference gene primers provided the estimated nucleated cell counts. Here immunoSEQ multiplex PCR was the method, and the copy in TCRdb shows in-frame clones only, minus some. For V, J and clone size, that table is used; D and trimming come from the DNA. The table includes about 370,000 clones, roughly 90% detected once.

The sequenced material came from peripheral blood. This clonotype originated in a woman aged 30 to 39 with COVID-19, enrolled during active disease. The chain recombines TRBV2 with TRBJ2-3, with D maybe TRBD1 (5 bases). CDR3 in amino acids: CASSLRESGWNTQYF. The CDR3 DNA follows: TGTGCCAGCAGTCTACGTGAATCAGGGTGGAATACGCAGTATTTT.